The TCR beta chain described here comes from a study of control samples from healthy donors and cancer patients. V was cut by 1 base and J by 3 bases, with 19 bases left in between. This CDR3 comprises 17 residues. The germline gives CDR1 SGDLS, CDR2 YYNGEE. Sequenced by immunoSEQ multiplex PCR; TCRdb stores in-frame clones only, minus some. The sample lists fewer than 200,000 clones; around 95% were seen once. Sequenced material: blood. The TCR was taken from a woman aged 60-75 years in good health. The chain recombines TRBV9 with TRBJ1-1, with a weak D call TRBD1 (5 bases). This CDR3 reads CASSVWGRGAVDTEAFF. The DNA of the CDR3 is TGTGCCAGCAGCGTATGGGGCAGAGGTGCCGTGGACACTGAAGCTTTCTTT. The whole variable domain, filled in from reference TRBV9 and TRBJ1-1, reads DSGVTQTPKHLITATGQRVTLRCSPRSGDLSVYWYQQSLDQGLQFLIQYYNGEERAKGNILERFSAQQFPDLHSELNLSSLELGDSALYFCASSVWGRGAVDTEAFFGQGTRLTVV.